The 9 T cell receptor beta chains listed next were all sequenced from one sample in a study of blood T cell repertoires in COVID-19. Using immunoSEQ multiplex PCR, the repertoire was profiled, and TCRdb retains in-frame clones only, with some absent. The sample contains about 140,000 clones, 80% of which appear only once. Material: peripheral blood. The receptors stem from a woman in her forties or fifties with acute or convalescent COVID-19.

This chain connects TRBV20-1 to TRBJ2-1; D not certain. This CDR3 spans 12 amino acids. Germline V gene sequence: CDR1 DFQATT, CDR2 SNEGSKA (reference sequence). Trimming stripped 3 bases from V and 7 bases from J, with 10 bases between. The CDR3 nucleotides read TGCAGTGCTAGTCACAAGGAGAATGAGCAGTTCTTC. It specifies CSASHKENEQFF.

The chain recombines TRBV18 with TRBJ2-2, with D unclear. The CDR3 covers 14 residues. V was pared by 6 bases and J by 4 bases, with 12 bases between. CDR1 is KGHSH and CDR2 is LQKENI in the germline V gene. CDR3 sequence (DNA): TGTGCCAGCTCCACGGAGAAGAGCACCGGGGAGCTGTTTTTT. This sequence encodes CASSTEKSTGELFF.

V and J are TRBV4-3 and TRBJ1-4; the D gene is possibly TRBD1 (6 bases). The CDR3 loop spans 16 amino acids. Germline V gene data show CDR1 as LGHNA and CDR2 as YSLEER. Trimming removed 0 bases from V and 8 bases from J, with 16 bases in between. DNA for the CDR3: TGCGCCAGCAGCCAAGACCCGGGCAGGGGAGACGAAAAACTGTTTTTT. Translated: CASSQDPGRGDEKLFF.

The rearrangement links TRBV7-8 to TRBJ2-3, with a weak D call TRBD1 (6 bases). The V gene lost 0 bases and the J gene lost 6 bases, with 7 bases spanning the gap. The CDR3 is made up of 13 amino acids. Germline V lookup: CDR1 SGHVS, CDR2 FQNEAQ. The CDR3: CASSLARGDTQYF. The CDR3 bases are TGTGCCAGCAGCTTAGCGAGGGGGGATACGCAGTATTTT.

The chain uses TRBV4-3 and TRBJ2-2; D is possibly TRBD1 (6 bases). V lost 3 bases and J lost 4, with 9 bases in between. The CDR3 has 14 residues. Per germline, CDR1 LGHNA and CDR2 YSLEER. CDR3 in amino acids: CASSQEDSTGELFF. The CDR3 DNA follows: TGCGCCAGCAGCCAGGAGGACAGCACCGGGGAGCTGTTTTTT.

The V and J genes are TRBV19 and TRBJ1-1; D remains unclear. Trimming pared 9 bases from V and 0 bases from J, leaving 20 bases between. The CDR3 contains 16 residues. The germline CDR1 and CDR2 sequences are LNHDA and SQIVND (reference sequence). This CDR3 reads CASRLGRGEVNTEAFF. The CDR3 DNA sequence: TGTGCCAGCCGCCTTGGGCGGGGAGAGGTGAACACTGAAGCTTTCTTT.

CDR3 residues: CATSRLNRGPEAFF. As DNA, the CDR3 is TGTGCCACCAGCAGACTCAACAGGGGCCCTGAAGCTTTCTTT. This sequence joins TRBV15 and TRBJ1-1; 7 bases map to TRBD1. Germline CDR1 and CDR2: LNHNV and YYDKDF (reference sequence). J lost 6 bases, V lost 2 bases, and 6 bases had no gene match. The CDR3 loop spans 14 amino acids.

V is TRBV12-3 or TRBV12-4 and J is TRBJ1-6; D gene ambiguous. Trimming cost V 2 bases and J 5 bases, with 4 bases left between them. There are 13 residues in the CDR3. The CDR3 protein is CASSLTDNSPLHF. CDR3 sequence (DNA): TGTGCCAGCAGTTTAACGGATAATTCACCCCTCCACTTT.

The J gene is TRBJ1-5, the V gene TRBV6-5; a weak D match, TRBD1 (6 bases). The V gene's germline CDR1 is MNHEY and CDR2 SVGAGI. Deletions cut 6 bases from V and 6 bases from J, with 15 bases between. The CDR3 has 14 amino acids. In DNA form, the CDR3 reads TGTGCCAGCAGCATGACAGGAAACGGTCAGCCCCAGCATTTT. Amino acid sequence: CASSMTGNGQPQHF.